This passage covers 13 T cell receptor beta chains from one sample sequenced in a study of human T cells and chemical hapten exposure. Described time point: pre-sensitization, week 0. As for treatment: therapeutic diphenylcyclopropenone sensitization with weekly scalp DPC. Each CDR3 protein gets one entry after TCRdb re-called the RACE reads with MiXCR. The table shows 190,000 or so distinct CDR3 sequences, with approximately 29% occurring only once. This material consisted of whole blood, taken in connection with sensitization to the hapten diphenylcyclopropenone (DPC). The receptor source for this set is a woman in her 30s with alopecia areata. Some clones in this sample may be carry-over from other donors' samples.

This clonotype was counted only a few times. CDR3 amino acids: CASSPRTSGGLGEQFF. The CDR3 coding sequence is TGTGCCAGCAGCCCGAGGACTAGCGGGGGTCTCGGTGAGCAGTTCTTC. V usage is TRBV7-8 and J usage is TRBJ2-1; 13 nucleotides align to TRBD2. Germline trimming cut 5 bases from V and 9 bases from J; bases unmatched to any gene: 10. CDR1 is SGHVS, CDR2 FQNEAQ, per germline. The CDR3 runs 16 residues.

V is TRBV9 and J is TRBJ2-3; 9 nucleotides agree with TRBD1. The CDR3 runs to 15 residues. The V gene's germline CDR1 is SGDLS and CDR2 YYNGEE. J gave up 4 bases and V 6 bases, and 9 bases lay outside the gene matches. CDR3 loop: CASTPGQGFSDTQYF. The CDR3 DNA reads TGTGCCAGCACCCCGGGACAGGGTTTTTCAGATACGCAGTATTTT.

The chain recombines TRBV5-8 with TRBJ2-1; 7 positions agree with TRBD2. CDR1 SGHTS and CDR2 YDEGEE come from the germline V gene. There are 16 residues in the CDR3. The V gene end was trimmed by 1 base and the J gene end by 2 bases; junction bases not matched to a gene: 6. In nucleotides, the CDR3 is TGTGCCAGCAGCTTGTTCGCGGGAGCTGCCTACAATGAGCAGTTCTTC. This sequence encodes CASSLFAGAAYNEQFF.

This clonotype was counted only a few times. The chain joins TRBV5-1 to TRBJ1-1; D may be TRBD1 (5 bases). Trimming took 2 bases from V and 1 from J, leaving 15 bases between them. The germline V gene has CDR1 SGHRS and CDR2 YFSETQ. The CDR3 is 16 residues long. The CDR3 sequence: CASSFYSGTPNTEAFF. CDR3 nucleotide sequence: TGCGCCAGCAGCTTTTACTCCGGGACGCCGAACACTGAAGCTTTCTTT.

This clonotype has just a few counts. The V call is TRBV29-1, the J call TRBJ1-1, with D possibly matching TRBD1 (5 bases). There are 17 residues in the CDR3. Germline loops: CDR1 SQVTM, CDR2 ANQGSEA. V dropped 6 bases and J dropped 4 bases, with 27 bases sitting between them. DNA of the CDR3: TGCAGCGTACTTAACGAGGGCAGGGTCTTTAGGAGCACTGAAGCTTTCTTT. Protein product: CSVLNEGRVFRSTEAFF.

There are a few counts of this clonotype. The gene calls are TRBV7-2 and TRBJ2-1, with D perhaps matching TRBD2 (5 bases). Trimming took 7 bases from V and 3 from J, leaving 13 bases between them. Germline V CDR1 and CDR2: SGHTA, FQGNSA. This CDR3 contains 14 residues. CDR3 loop: CASTPYGVYNEQFF. In DNA, the CDR3 is TGTGCCAGCACCCCTTACGGGGTCTACAATGAGCAGTTCTTC.

The sample holds one count of this clonotype. The genes are TRBV5-1 and TRBJ2-1; D gene unclear. CDR1 is SGHRS and CDR2 is YFSETQ in the germline V gene. The CDR3 has 11 amino acids. Trimming removed 0 bases at V and 14 bases at J, with 9 bases between. The CDR3 region is CASSLEAEEFF. The DNA for the CDR3 is TGCGCCAGCAGCTTGGAGGCAGAGGAGTTCTTC.

The chain couples TRBV10-3 to TRBJ2-1; 15 positions match TRBD2. Losses at the gene ends were 0 bases for V and 8 bases for J; bases not matched to a gene: 2. In germline, CDR1 is ENHRY, CDR2 SYGVKD. The CDR3 is 16 residues long. The CDR3 bases are TGTGCCATCAGTGAGTCGGGACTAGCGGGAGGCGATGAGCAGTTCTTC. The encoded protein is CAISESGLAGGDEQFF.

This clonotype was found many times. This chain connects TRBV20-1 to TRBJ2-3; D is unresolved. CDR3 length: 13 amino acids. V gave up 1 base and J gave up 2 bases, with 7 bases separating them. Germline lookup yields CDR1 DFQATT and CDR2 SNEGSKA (reference sequence). The CDR3 DNA reads TGCAGTGCTAGAGGGATTAACACAGATACGCAGTATTTT. Translated, it gives CSARGINTDTQYF.

The chain joins TRBV28 to TRBJ2-1; 9 positions agree with TRBD1. This CDR3 has 16 residues. Trimming removed 5 bases from V and 8 bases from J; junction bases left unmatched: 13. CDR1 is MDHEN, CDR2 SYDVKM, per germline. The CDR3, as DNA: TGTGCCAGCAGTCCGATCAGGGACAGGGACAAACATGAGCAGTTCTTC. Residues: CASSPIRDRDKHEQFF.

The V call is TRBV7-2, the J call TRBJ1-1; D is possibly TRBD1 (5 bases). V was cut by 5 bases and J by 3 bases, with 19 bases left in between. Per germline, CDR1 SGHTA and CDR2 FQGNSA. The CDR3 is 16 amino acids. CDR3 nucleotides: TGTGCCAGCAGCCCATACATCGTAGGGGTGGACACTGAAGCTTTCTTT. Protein product: CASSPYIVGVDTEAFF.

This clonotype has just a few counts. The CDR3 DNA reads TGTGCCAGCAGTGAAGTGGATGGCTACACCTTC. It codes for CASSEVDGYTF. The V gene is TRBV25-1, the J gene TRBJ1-2; no reliable D call. The V end lost 2 bases, the J end lost 6 bases, and 4 bases lay between the germline ends. Germline V gene data show CDR1 as MGHDK and CDR2 as SYGVNS. The CDR3 sequence is 11 residues long.

Only a few counts were recorded for this clonotype. The chain links TRBV18 to TRBJ1-2, with no clear D. This CDR3 spans 15 amino acids. Between the trimmed V and J ends, which lost 5 bases and 3 bases, there was a span of 16 bases. The germline CDR1 and CDR2 sequences are KGHSH and LQKENI. The CDR3 spells CASSSLGGGDYGYTF. CDR3 sequence (DNA): TGTGCCAGCTCATCCCTTGGAGGTGGAGACTATGGCTACACCTTC. The full variable domain, rest sourced from reference TRBV18 and TRBJ1-2, is NAGVMQNPRHLVRRRGQEARLRCSPMKGHSHVYWYRQLPEEGLKFMVYLQKENIIDESGMPKERFSAEFPKEGPSILRIQQVVRGDSAAYFCASSSLGGGDYGYTFGSGTRLTVV.